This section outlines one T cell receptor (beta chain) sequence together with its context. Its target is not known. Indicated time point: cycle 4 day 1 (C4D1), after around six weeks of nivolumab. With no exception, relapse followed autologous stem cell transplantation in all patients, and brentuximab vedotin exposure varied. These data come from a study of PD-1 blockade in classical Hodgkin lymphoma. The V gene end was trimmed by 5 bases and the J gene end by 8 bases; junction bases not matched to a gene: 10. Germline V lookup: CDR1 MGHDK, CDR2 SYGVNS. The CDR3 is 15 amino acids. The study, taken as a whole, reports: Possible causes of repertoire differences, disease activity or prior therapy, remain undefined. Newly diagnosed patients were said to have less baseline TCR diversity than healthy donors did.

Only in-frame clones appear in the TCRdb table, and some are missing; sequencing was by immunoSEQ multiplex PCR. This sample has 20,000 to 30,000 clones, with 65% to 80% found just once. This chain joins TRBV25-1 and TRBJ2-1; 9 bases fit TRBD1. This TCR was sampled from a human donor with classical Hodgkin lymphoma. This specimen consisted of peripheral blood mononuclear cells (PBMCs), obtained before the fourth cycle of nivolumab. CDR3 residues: CASSRSGTGRDEQFF. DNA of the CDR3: TGTGCCAGCAGTAGGTCCGGGACAGGGCGGGATGAGCAGTTCTTC.